What follows describes a single T cell receptor beta chain. What it binds is unknown. This specimen comes from a study of T cells in Graves' hyperthyroidism and ophthalmopathy. Whole-study findings and limits: Expanded thyroid clonotypes (above 0.001) were mostly also found in blood.

Clinical symptoms, serum thyroxine, TRAb, thyroid ultrasound and orbital computed tomography established diagnosis. Trimming removed 10 bases at V and 5 bases at J, with 24 bases between. The CDR3 is made up of 15 amino acids. The germline gives CDR1 MNHNS, CDR2 SASEGT. It was RNA transcripts that yielded the amplified TCR beta CDR3 regions. HTBI primers were the set used in a first-round RT-PCR of the TCR CDR3. TCRdb re-analysed the multiplex PCR reads in MiXCR, keeping a single row per CDR3 protein. The table includes a few hundred thousand distinct CDR3 sequences, approximately 14% detected once. Material: blood. This rearrangement joins TRBV6-1 to TRBJ2-7, with D possibly TRBD1 on 7 matching bases. This TCR was recovered from a woman in her 30s with Graves' hyperthyroidism. CDR3 in DNA: TGTGCCACCGGTTTTCAGGGGGGAATCTTGAACGAGCAGTACTTC. This gives the protein CATGFQGGILNEQYF.